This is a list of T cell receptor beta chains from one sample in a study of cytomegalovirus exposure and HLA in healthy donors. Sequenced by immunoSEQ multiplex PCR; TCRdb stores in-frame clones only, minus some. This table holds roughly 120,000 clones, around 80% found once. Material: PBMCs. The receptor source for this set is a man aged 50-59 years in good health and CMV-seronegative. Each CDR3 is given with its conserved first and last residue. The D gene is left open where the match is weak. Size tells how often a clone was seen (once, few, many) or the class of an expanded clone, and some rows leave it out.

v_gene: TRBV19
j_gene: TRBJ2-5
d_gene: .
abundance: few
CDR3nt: TGTGCCAGTAGTATTCGGGGGGCCCGGGAGACCCAGTACTTC
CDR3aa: CASSIRGARETQYF

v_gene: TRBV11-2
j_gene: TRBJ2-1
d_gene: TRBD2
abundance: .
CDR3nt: TGTGCCAGCAGCTCCGGGACTAGCGGATACAATGAGCAGTTCTTC
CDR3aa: CASSSGTSGYNEQFF

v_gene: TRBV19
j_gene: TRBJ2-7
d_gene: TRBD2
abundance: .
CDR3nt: TGTGCCAGTAGTCGCGCTAGCGGGGGGCGTTCCTACGAGCAGTACTTC
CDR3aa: CASSRASGGRSYEQYF

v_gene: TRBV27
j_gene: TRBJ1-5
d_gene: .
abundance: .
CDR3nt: TGTGCCGATCCGAGGAATCAGCCCCAGCATTTT
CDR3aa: CADPRNQPQHF

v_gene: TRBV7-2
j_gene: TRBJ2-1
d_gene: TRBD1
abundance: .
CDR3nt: TGTGCCAGCAGCTTATTGGACAGGGGGGTTCAGTTCTTC
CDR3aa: CASSLLDRGVQFF

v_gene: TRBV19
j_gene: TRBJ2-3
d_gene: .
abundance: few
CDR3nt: TGTGCCAGTAGTATAGATAAACTAGCAGATACGCAGTATTTT
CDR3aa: CASSIDKLADTQYF

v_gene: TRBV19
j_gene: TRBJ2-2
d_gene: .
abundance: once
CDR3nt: TGTGCCAGTAGTATCTCCGGGACAAATACCGGGGAGCTGTTTTTT
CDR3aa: CASSISGTNTGELFF

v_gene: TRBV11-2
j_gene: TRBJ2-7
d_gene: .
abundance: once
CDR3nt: TGTGCCAGCAGCTTCCGGCGGAGTACCTACGAGCAGTACTTC
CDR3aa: CASSFRRSTYEQYF

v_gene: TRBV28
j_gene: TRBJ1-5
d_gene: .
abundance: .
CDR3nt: TGTGCCAGCAGTCCCGCGGGTCTCGAGCATATGGGCAATCAGCCCCAGCATTTT
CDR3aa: CASSPAGLEHMGNQPQHF

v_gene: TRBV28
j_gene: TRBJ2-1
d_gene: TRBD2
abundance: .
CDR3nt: TGTGCCAGCAGCGGGACTAGCGGGGGGCGATACAATGAGCAGTTCTTC
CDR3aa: CASSGTSGGRYNEQFF

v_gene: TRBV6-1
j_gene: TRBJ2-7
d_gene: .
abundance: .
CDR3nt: TGTGCCAGCAGTGAAGCGCTTAGAGATACTCCGTACTTC
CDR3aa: CASSEALRDTPYF

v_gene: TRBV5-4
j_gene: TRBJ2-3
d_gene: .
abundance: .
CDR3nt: TGTGCCAGCAGCAACCCCACGCGAGCAATGGATACGCAGTATTTT
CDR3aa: CASSNPTRAMDTQYF

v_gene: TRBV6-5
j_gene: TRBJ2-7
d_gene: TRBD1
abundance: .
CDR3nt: TGTGCCAGCAGTCAATGGGACAGCAGGGGCGAGCAGTACTTC
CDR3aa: CASSQWDSRGEQYF

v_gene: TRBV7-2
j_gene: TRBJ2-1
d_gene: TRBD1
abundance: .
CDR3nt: TGTGCCAGCACCCGCCCCTCGGCGGACAGGGAGCAGTTCTTC
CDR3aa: CASTRPSADREQFF

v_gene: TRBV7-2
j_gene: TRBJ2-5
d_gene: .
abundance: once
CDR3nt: TGTGCCAGCAGCCCGGGGGACAGCGGAGAGACCCAGTACTTC
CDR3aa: CASSPGDSGETQYF

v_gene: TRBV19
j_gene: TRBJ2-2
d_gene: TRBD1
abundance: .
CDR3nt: TGTGCCAGTAGTATTCTGGGCAGGGGGTCTGCCGGGGAGCTGTTTTTT
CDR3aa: CASSILGRGSAGELFF

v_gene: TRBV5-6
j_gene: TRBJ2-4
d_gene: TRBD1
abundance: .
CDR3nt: TGTGCCAGCAGCTTGTGGGGACAGAAAAACATTCAGTACTTC
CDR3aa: CASSLWGQKNIQYF

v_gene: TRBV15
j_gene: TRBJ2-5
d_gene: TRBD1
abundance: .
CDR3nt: TGTGCCACCAGCAGAGATAGGGACAGGCGAGAGACCCAGTACTTC
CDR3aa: CATSRDRDRRETQYF

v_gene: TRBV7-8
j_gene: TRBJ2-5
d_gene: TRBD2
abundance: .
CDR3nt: TGTGCCAGCAGCTCCCTGGAGAACGGGGGGGAGACCCAGTACTTC
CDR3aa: CASSSLENGGETQYF

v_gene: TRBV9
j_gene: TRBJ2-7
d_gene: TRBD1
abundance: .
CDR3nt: TGTGCCAGCAGCAAACAAACAGGGGCCGTCTCCTACGAGCAGTACTTC
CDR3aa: CASSKQTGAVSYEQYF

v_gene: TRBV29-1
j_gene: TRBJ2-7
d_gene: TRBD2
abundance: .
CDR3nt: TGCAGCGTTGAGACTAGCATCGACGAGCAGTACTTC
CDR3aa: CSVETSIDEQYF

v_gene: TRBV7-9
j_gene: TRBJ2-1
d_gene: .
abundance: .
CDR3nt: TGTGCCAGCAGCTTAGCTCTGGGGCCCTACAATGAGCAGTTCTTC
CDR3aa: CASSLALGPYNEQFF

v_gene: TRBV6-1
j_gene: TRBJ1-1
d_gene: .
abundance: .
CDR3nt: TGTGCCAGCAGGAATGATAGGACAAACACTGAAGCTTTCTTT
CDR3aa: CASRNDRTNTEAFF

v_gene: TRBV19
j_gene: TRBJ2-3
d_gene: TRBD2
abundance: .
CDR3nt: TGTGCCAGTAGTAATGGCGGGGGGGCTGGAGATACGCAGTATTTT
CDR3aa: CASSNGGGAGDTQYF

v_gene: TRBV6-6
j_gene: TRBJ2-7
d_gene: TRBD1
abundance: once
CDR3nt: TGTGCCAGCAGTTACGGGACAGACACCTACGAGCAGTACTTC
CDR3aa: CASSYGTDTYEQYF

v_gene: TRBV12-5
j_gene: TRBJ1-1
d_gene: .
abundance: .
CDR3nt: TGTGCTAGTGCCCCAAGGACACTCATGAACACTGAAGCTTTCTTT
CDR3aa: CASAPRTLMNTEAFF

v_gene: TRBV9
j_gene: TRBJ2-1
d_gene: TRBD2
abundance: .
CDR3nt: TGTGCCAGCAGCCCCCTTGCGGGGGGGCTCGGGGAGCAGTTCTTC
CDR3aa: CASSPLAGGLGEQFF

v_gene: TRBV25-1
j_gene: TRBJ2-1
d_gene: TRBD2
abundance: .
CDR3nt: TGTGCCAGCAGTGAACGGACTAGCGACTCCTACAATGAGCAGTTCTTC
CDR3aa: CASSERTSDSYNEQFF

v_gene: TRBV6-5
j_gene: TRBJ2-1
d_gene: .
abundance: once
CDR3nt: TGTGCCAGCGGGAGGGGGGTGGATGAGCAGTTCTTC
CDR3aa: CASGRGVDEQFF

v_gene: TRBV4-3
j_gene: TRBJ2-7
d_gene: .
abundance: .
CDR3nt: TGCGCCAGCAGCCAAGTCCGTAACTACGAGCAGTACTTC
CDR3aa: CASSQVRNYEQYF

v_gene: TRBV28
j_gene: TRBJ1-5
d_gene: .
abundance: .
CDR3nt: TGTGCCAGCAGTCCTCCAGGGCAGACTAATCAGCCCCAGCATTTT
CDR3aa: CASSPPGQTNQPQHF

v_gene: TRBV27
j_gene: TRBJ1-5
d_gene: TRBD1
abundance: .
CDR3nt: TGTGCCAGCAGCCCGACAGGGGAGAAATATAGCAATCAGCCCCAGCATTTT
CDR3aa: CASSPTGEKYSNQPQHF

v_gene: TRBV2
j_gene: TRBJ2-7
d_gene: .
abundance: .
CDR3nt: TGTGCCAGCAGGGATAGAGGGGGAGAGGTGTACGAGCAGTACTTC
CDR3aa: CASRDRGGEVYEQYF

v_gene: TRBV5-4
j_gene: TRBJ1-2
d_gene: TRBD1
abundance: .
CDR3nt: TGTGCCAGCAGCGCGGACAGGGTGGGGGGCTATGGCTACACCTTC
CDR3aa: CASSADRVGGYGYTF

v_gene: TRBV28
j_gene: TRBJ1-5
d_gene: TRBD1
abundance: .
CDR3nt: TGTGCCAGCAGTTCAGGGGGCGATGGCAATCAGCCCCAGCATTTT
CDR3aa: CASSSGGDGNQPQHF

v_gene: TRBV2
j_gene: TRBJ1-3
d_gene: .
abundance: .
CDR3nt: TGTGCCAGCAGGCGAGCTTCCGGAAACACCATATATTTT
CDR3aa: CASRRASGNTIYF

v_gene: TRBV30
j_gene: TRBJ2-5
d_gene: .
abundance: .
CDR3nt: TGTGCCTGGAGTGCGTTACCACAGGAAATCCAAGAGACCCAGTACTTC
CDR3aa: CAWSALPQEIQETQYF

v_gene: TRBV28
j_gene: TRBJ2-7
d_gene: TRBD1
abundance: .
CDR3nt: TGTGCCAGCAGTGCGGACAGGGCGCTCCACGAGCAGTACTTC
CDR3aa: CASSADRALHEQYF

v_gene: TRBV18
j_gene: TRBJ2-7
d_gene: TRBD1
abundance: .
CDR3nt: TGTGCCAGCTCCTCCGGGACAGGCTATGAGCAGTACTTC
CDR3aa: CASSSGTGYEQYF

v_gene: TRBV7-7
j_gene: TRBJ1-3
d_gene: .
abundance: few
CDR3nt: TGTGCCAGCAGCTTGAGTCTCTCTGGAAACACCATATATTTT
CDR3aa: CASSLSLSGNTIYF

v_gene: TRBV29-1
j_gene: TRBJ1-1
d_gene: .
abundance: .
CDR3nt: TGCAGCGTTGATGAGGCAAAGGGGTACACTGAAGCTTTCTTT
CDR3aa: CSVDEAKGYTEAFF

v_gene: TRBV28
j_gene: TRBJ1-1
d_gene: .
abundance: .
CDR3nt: TGTGCCAGCACCCCTTTCGGGGGGAACACTGAAGCTTTCTTT
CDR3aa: CASTPFGGNTEAFF

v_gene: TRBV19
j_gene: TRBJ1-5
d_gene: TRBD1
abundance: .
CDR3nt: TGTGCCAGTAGTGTCCAGGGACAGGGTAGCAATCAGCCCCAGCATTTT
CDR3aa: CASSVQGQGSNQPQHF

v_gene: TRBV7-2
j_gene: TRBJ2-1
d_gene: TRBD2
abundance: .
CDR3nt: TGTGCCAGCAGCTTAGCGGTTGGTAGCGGGGTCAATGAGCAGTTCTTC
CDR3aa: CASSLAVGSGVNEQFF

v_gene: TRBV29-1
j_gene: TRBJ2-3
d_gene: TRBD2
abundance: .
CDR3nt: TGCAGCGGGAGGCGGGGGGGCACAGATACGCAGTATTTT
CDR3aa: CSGRRGGTDTQYF

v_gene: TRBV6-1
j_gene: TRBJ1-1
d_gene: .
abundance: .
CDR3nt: TGTGCCAGCAGTGAGTCCCCAGACTGGAACACTGAAGCTTTCTTT
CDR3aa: CASSESPDWNTEAFF

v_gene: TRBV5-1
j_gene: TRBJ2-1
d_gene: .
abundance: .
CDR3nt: TGCGCCAGCAGCCATCCAGGGATCAACTACAATGAGCAGTTCTTC
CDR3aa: CASSHPGINYNEQFF

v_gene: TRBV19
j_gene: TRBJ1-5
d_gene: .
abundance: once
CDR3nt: TGTGCCAGTAGTCGAGGGTTCCAGCCCCAGCATTTT
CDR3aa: CASSRGFQPQHF

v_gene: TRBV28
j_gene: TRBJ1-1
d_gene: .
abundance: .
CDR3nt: TGTGCCAGCAGTGACTACACTGAAGCTTTCTTT
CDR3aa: CASSDYTEAFF

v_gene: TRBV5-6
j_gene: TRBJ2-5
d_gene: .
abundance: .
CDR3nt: TGTGCCAGCAGCTTTCCGGGGTCGCAAGAGACCCAGTACTTC
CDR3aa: CASSFPGSQETQYF

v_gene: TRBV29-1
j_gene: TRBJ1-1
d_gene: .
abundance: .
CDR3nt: TGCAGCGTTTTCAGGCTCCTCCTGAACACTGAAGCTTTCTTT
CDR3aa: CSVFRLLLNTEAFF

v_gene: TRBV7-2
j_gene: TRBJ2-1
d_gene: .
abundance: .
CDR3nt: TGTGCCAGCAGCTTGGGACTGATCAATGAGCAGTTCTTC
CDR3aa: CASSLGLINEQFF

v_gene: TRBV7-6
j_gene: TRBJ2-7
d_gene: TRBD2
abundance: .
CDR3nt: TGTGCCAGCAGCTTAGATGCGGGGGGGCAGGGGGAGCAGTACTTC
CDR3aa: CASSLDAGGQGEQYF

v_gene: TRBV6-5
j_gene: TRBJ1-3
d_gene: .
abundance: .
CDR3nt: TGTGCCAGCAGTTATTCGGGCTCTGGAAACACCATATATTTT
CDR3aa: CASSYSGSGNTIYF

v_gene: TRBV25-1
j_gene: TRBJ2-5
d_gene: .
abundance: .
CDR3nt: TGTGCCAGCAGTGAAAGGCGGTACCAAGAGACCCAGTACTTC
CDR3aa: CASSERRYQETQYF